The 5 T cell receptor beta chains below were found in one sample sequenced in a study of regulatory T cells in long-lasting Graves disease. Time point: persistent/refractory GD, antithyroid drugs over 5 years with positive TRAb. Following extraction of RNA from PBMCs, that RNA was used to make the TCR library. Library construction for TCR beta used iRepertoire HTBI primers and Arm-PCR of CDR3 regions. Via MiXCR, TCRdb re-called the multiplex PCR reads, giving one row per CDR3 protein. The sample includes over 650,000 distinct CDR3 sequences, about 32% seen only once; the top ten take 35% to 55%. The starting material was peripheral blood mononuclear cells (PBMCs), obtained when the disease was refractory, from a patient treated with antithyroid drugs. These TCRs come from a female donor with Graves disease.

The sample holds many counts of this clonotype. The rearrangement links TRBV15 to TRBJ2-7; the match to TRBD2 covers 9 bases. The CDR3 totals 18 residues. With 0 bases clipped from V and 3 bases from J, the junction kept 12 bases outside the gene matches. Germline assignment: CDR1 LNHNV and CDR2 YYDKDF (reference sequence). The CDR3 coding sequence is TGTGCCACCAGCAGAGATCTCGCCACGACTAGCGGACTCTACGAGCAGTACTTC. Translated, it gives CATSRDLATTSGLYEQYF.

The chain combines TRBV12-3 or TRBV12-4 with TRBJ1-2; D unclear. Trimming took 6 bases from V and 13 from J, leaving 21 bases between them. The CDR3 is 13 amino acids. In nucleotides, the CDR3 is TGTGCCAGCAGGCCCCCCAGTTCGGCCCTCCTCACCTTC. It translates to CASRPPSSALLTF.

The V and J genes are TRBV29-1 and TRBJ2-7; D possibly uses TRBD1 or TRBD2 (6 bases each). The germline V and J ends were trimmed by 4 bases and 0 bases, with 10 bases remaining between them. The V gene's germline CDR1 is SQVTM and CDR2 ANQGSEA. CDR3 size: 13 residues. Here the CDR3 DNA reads TGCAGCGTTGCAGGGGAGGACTCCTACGAGCAGTACTTC. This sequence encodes CSVAGEDSYEQYF.

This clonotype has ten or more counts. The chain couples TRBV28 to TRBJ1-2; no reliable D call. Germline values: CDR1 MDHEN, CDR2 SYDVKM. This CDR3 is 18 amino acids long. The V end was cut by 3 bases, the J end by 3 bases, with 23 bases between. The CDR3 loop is CASSFLYRFIGADYGYTF. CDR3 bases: TGTGCCAGCAGTTTCCTTTATAGGTTTATAGGCGCTGACTATGGCTACACCTTC.

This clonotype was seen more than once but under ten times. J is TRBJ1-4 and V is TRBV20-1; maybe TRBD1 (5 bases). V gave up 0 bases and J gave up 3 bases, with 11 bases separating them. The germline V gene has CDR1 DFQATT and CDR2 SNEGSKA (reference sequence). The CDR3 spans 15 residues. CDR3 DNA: TGCAGTGCTAGAGATGGGGGGTTTTCTAATGAAAAACTGTTTTTT. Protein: CSARDGGFSNEKLFF.